This T cell receptor beta chain was found in a study of cytomegalovirus exposure and HLA in healthy donors. Study overall: The roughly 700 first-cohort repertoires shared a platform with the 130 or so validation repertoires, as reported in a later analysis. Study results and caveats: Clusters of TCRs from the first cohort tended to co-occur in the 110 or so validation repertoires (as a later analysis found). Among TCR sequences, most were rare, though some public TCRs appeared in many donors.

This clone was seen only a few times. Its antigen is undetermined. The germline CDR1 and CDR2 sequences are MDHEN and SYDVKM. V gave up 7 bases and J gave up 6 bases, with 22 bases separating them. CDR3 size: 15 residues. Generated by immunoSEQ multiplex PCR, the TCRdb table keeps only in-frame clones and is missing some. Of 82,000 or so clones listed, roughly 96% are singletons. The rearrangement links TRBV28 to TRBJ2-7, with a possible D match to TRBD2 (6 bases). The sequencing input was PBMCs. The receptor was derived from a young woman in good health and CMV-seronegative. In nucleotides, the CDR3 is TGTGCCAGCATCCAACGCCCGGGGGTAATGGGCGAGCAGTACTTC. Amino acids: CASIQRPGVMGEQYF.